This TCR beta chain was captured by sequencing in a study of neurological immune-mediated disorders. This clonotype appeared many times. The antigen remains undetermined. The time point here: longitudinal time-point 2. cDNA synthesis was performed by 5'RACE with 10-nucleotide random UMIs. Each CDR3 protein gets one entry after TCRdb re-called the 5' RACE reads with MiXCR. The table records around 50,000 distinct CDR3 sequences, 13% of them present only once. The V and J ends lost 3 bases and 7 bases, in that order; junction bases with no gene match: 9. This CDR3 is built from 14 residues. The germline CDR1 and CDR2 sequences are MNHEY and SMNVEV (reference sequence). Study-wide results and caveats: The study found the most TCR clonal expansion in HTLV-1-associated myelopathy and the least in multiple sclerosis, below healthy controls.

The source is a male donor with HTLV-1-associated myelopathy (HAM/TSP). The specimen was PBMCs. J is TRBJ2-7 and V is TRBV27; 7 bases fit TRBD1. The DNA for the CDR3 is TGTGCCAGCAGTTTTCGGGACAGCGCCCGGGAGCAGTACTTC. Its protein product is CASSFRDSAREQYF.